This note documents a single TCR beta chain sequence. These data originate in a study of Graves' ophthalmopathy and Graves' hyperthyroidism. Study as a whole: Peripheral blood sampling preceded any treatment and occurred at initial diagnosis.

RNA served as the template for amplifying TCR beta CDR3 regions. First-round RT-PCR relied on HTBI primers, and a second-round multiplex PCR came next. TCRdb reprocessed the multiplex PCR reads with MiXCR, giving one entry per CDR3 protein. Of about 700,000 distinct CDR3 sequences listed, roughly 40% were seen once; the top ten hold approximately 43%. Per the germline V gene, CDR1 is SGDLS and CDR2 is YYNGEE. Deletions cut 2 bases from V and 8 bases from J, with 11 bases between. This CDR3 contains 14 residues. The specimen sequenced was peripheral blood. The V gene is TRBV9, the J gene TRBJ1-6; D ambiguous. The clonotype originates from an adult man with Graves' ophthalmopathy. CDR3 protein: CASSVDPRHSPLHF. The DNA for the CDR3 is TGTGCCAGCAGCGTTGACCCCAGACATTCACCCCTCCACTTT.